This entry lists 6 T cell receptor beta chains sequenced from one sample in a study of blood T cell repertoires in COVID-19. Profiled with immunoSEQ multiplex PCR; TCRdb holds only in-frame clones, not every one. There are 200,000 to 250,000 clones in the sample; about nine tenths occur only once, and roughly 5.7% lies in the top ten. Source material: peripheral blood. These receptors all stem from a man older than 75 with acute or convalescent COVID-19.

V and J are TRBV7-2 and TRBJ2-3; D perhaps matches TRBD1 (5 bases). Looked up from germline, CDR1 is SGHTA and CDR2 is FQGNSA. The CDR3 consists of 16 residues. V gave up 5 bases and J gave up 2 bases, with 17 bases separating them. CDR3 in DNA: TGTGCCAGCAGCCCATGGGGCCAGGCCTCCACAGATACGCAGTATTTT. This translates into CASSPWGQASTDTQYF.

The gene calls are TRBV7-9 and TRBJ2-1, with a weak D call TRBD2 (5 bases). The CDR3 extends over 14 amino acids. V lost 2 bases, J lost 5 bases, and 10 bases lay in between. The V gene's germline CDR1 is SEHNR and CDR2 FQNEAQ (reference sequence). The CDR3 loop is CASSLLSGNNEQFF. The CDR3 nucleotides read TGTGCCAGCAGCTTACTCTCGGGAAACAATGAGCAGTTCTTC.

The chain employs TRBV11-2 and TRBJ1-3; D uncertain. CDR3 length equals 18 residues. The V gene's germline CDR1 is SGHAT and CDR2 FQNNGV. Trimming left V 2 bases short and J 0 bases short, with 17 bases between. For the CDR3, the DNA is TGTGCCAGCAGCTTATCGGCGGGCTTCGTCAGCTCTGGAAACACCATATATTTT. Protein product: CASSLSAGFVSSGNTIYF.

The gene calls are TRBV6-5 and TRBJ2-1, with D maybe TRBD2 (5 bases). V lost 6 bases and J 3 bases, leaving 15 bases between the germline ends. CDR3 length: 15 residues. Germline assignment: CDR1 MNHEY and CDR2 SVGAGI. CDR3 in amino acids: CASRYSEVGYNEQFF. CDR3 sequence (DNA): TGTGCCAGCAGGTATAGCGAAGTGGGCTACAATGAGCAGTTCTTC.

The V call is TRBV19, the J call TRBJ2-3; 10 nucleotides match TRBD2. In germline, CDR1 is LNHDA, CDR2 SQIVND (reference sequence). Trimming at V came to 7 bases and at J to 5 bases, leaving 12 bases not matched to a gene. The CDR3 sequence is 16 residues long. The CDR3 region has the DNA TGTGCCAGTAACGATCCCACTAGCGGGATGGGAGATACGCAGTATTTT. Its translation: CASNDPTSGMGDTQYF.

This clone appeared a single time. The chain links TRBV6-5 to TRBJ2-2; 7 bases are shared with TRBD2. Germline V gene sequence: CDR1 MNHEY, CDR2 SVGAGI. This CDR3 comprises 15 residues. The J segment lost 0 bases and the V segment lost 7 bases, leaving 5 bases of the junction unmatched. CDR3: CASIIGTTNTGELFF. CDR3 nucleotides: TGTGCCAGCATAATAGGGACTACGAACACCGGGGAGCTGTTTTTT.